Detailed here is one TCR beta chain. This entry belongs to a study of blood T cell repertoires in COVID-19. As for the study in general: The United States, Italy and Spain were the sources of the acute and convalescent COVID-19 samples. PBMCs, B-cell-depleted T cells, or T cells were the source of the cDNA or gDNA that made up the material.

The CDR3 covers 15 residues. The V gene lost 0 bases and the J gene lost 9 bases, with 15 bases spanning the gap. From germline, CDR1 is SGHNT and CDR2 YENEEA. In the authors' methods: Counts of nucleated cells, estimated from reference gene primer amplification, were obtained. Sequencing was performed with immunoSEQ multiplex PCR; in TCRdb, only in-frame clones are kept and a portion is missing. The V and J calls and clone size are taken from that table; D and trimming were inferred from the DNA. The profile shows roughly 250,000 clones, about four fifths of them singletons. The gene calls are TRBV11-3 and TRBJ2-1; D is possibly TRBD2 (5 bases). Sequenced: peripheral blood. The sequence derives from a woman aged 80 or over with acute or convalescent COVID-19. The CDR3 sequence: CASSLDGPPRGEQFF. In DNA, the CDR3 is TGTGCCAGCAGCTTAGATGGGCCCCCCCGGGGTGAGCAGTTCTTC.